These 30 T cell receptor beta chains were all obtained from the same sample, sequenced in a study of monozygotic twins with inflammatory bowel disease. TCRdb reprocessed the 5' RACE reads and stores each CDR3 protein as one record, lacking DNA. Here the sample table reports approximately 400,000 distinct CDR3 sequences. The sequencing input was blood. These receptors came from a human donor with ulcerative colitis or Crohn's disease, or a healthy co-twin of an affected twin (not recorded which).

The chain links TRBV4-1 to TRBJ1-1; TCRdb names TRBD1, which stays unverified in the absence of DNA. In germline, CDR1 is MGHRA, CDR2 YSYEKL. This CDR3 region has 15 residues. CDR3 in amino acids: CASSLWTGRNTEAFF.

V and J are TRBV5-1 and TRBJ1-2. Germline CDR1 SGHRS, CDR2 YFSETQ. This CDR3 spans 13 amino acids. CDR3 sequence: CASSPDLASGYTF.

This sequence joins TRBV20-1 and TRBJ2-7. The germline CDR1 and CDR2 sequences are DFQATT and SNEGSKA (reference sequence). The CDR3 length is 13 residues. The CDR3 here is CSASRRSSYEQYF.

The gene calls are TRBV7-9 and TRBJ2-1; TCRdb's D call of TRBD1 is untestable without DNA. CDR3 size: 15 residues. Germline V gene lookup returns CDR1 SEHNR and CDR2 FQNEAQ (reference sequence). The CDR3 sequence is CASSLGQGIVNEQFF. The whole variable domain, filled in from reference TRBV7-9 and TRBJ2-1, reads DTGVSQNPRHKITKRGQNVTFRCDPISEHNRLYWYRQTLGQGPEFLTYFQNEAQLEKSRLLSDRFSAERPKGSFSTLEIQRTEQGDSAMYLCASSLGQGIVNEQFFGPGTRLTVL.

This rearrangement joins TRBV11-2 to TRBJ1-1; the TRBD1 assignment by TCRdb is unverifiable without DNA. The CDR3 extends over 15 amino acids. CDR1 and CDR2 from the germline V gene are SGHAT and FQNNGV. The chain's CDR3 is CASSFPTRGGTEAFF. The full variable domain, in which reference TRBV11-2 and TRBJ1-1 provide the parts outside the CDR3, is EAGVAQSPRYKIIEKRQSVAFWCNPISGHATLYWYQQILGQGPKLLIQFQNNGVVDDSQLPKDRFSAERLKGVDSTLKIQPAKLEDSAVYLCASSFPTRGGTEAFFGQGTRLTVV.

The genes are TRBV4-1 and TRBJ2-5; the TRBD2 assignment by TCRdb is unverifiable without DNA. The V gene's germline CDR1 is MGHRA and CDR2 YSYEKL. The CDR3 runs to 11 residues. The CDR3 reads CASPPPETQYF.

CDR3 loop: CASSPEEGSNYGYTF. V is TRBV19 and J is TRBJ1-2. CDR1 and CDR2 from the germline V gene are LNHDA and SQIVND (reference sequence). The CDR3 is 15 residues long.

The chain links TRBV20-1 to TRBJ2-3; TCRdb designates TRBD2, a call that cannot be tested without DNA. The CDR3 runs to 14 residues. The germline CDR1 and CDR2 sequences are DFQATT and SNEGSKA (reference sequence). The CDR3 here is CSAWISGAGDTQYF.

V is TRBV10-3 and J is TRBJ2-1; TCRdb lists TRBD1, though no DNA is available to test this call. The CDR3 extends over 15 amino acids. CDR1 and CDR2 from the germline V gene are ENHRY and SYGVKD. CDR3 region: CAISPGTGGSSEQFF.

The V and J genes are TRBV23-1 and TRBJ1-1; TCRdb indicates TRBD1, and absent DNA this call remains unverified. TRBV23-1 is an ORF, with its function uncertain. This CDR3 is built from 16 residues. The CDR3 sequence is CASSPAPGTENTEAFF.

The rearrangement uses TRBV5-1 and TRBJ2-3; TCRdb calls TRBD1, which cannot be checked without DNA. CDR3 length: 16 amino acids. Per the germline V gene, CDR1 is SGHRS and CDR2 is YFSETQ. CDR3 in amino acids: CASSLADRPLTDTQYF.

The rearrangement joins TRBV29-1 to TRBJ2-1; lacking DNA, the TRBD2 call made by TCRdb goes unchecked. Germline V gene lookup returns CDR1 SQVTM and CDR2 ANQGSEA. The CDR3 has 17 amino acids. The CDR3: CSVEGSETSGTYNEQFF.

The rearrangement links TRBV27 to TRBJ2-1; TCRdb selects TRBD1, and the lack of DNA leaves this call unchecked. The CDR3 has 17 residues. Germline V gene lookup returns CDR1 MNHEY and CDR2 SMNVEV (reference sequence). The CDR3 reads CASSPFAGTQLINEQFF.

The chain is built from TRBV12-3 or TRBV12-4 and TRBJ2-5; there is no DNA to check the TCRdb D call of TRBD2. The CDR3 is 14 amino acids. The CDR3: CASSFGGTQETQYF.

The chain has TRBV20-1 and TRBJ2-7; TCRdb's assignment of TRBD1 cannot be checked, as there is no DNA. Germline V gives CDR1 DFQATT, CDR2 SNEGSKA (reference sequence). This CDR3 is 13 amino acids long. The chain's CDR3 is CSATRDRSYEQYF.

The chain carries TRBV7-2 and TRBJ1-1; the D call from TCRdb, TRBD1, cannot be confirmed without DNA. The CDR3 has 15 amino acids. Germline lookup yields CDR1 SGHTA and CDR2 FQGNSA. The CDR3 spells CASSVTSRGDTEAFF. The full variable domain, its missing parts supplied by reference TRBV7-2 and TRBJ1-1, is GAGVSQSPSNKVTEKGKDVELRCDPISGHTALYWYRQSLGQGLEFLIYFQGNSAPDKSGLPSDRFSAERTGGSVSTLTIQRTQQEDSAVYLCASSVTSRGDTEAFFGQGTRLTVV.

The V and J genes are TRBV5-6 and TRBJ2-1; TCRdb names TRBD2, which stays unverified in the absence of DNA. CDR1 is SGHDT, CDR2 YYEEEE, per germline. This CDR3 is built from 15 residues. CDR3: CASSFRASGINEQFF.

V usage is TRBV20-1 and J usage is TRBJ2-2; TCRdb picks TRBD2, but there is no DNA to check that call. From germline, CDR1 is DFQATT and CDR2 SNEGSKA (reference sequence). This CDR3 comprises 17 residues. CDR3 sequence: CSARDWGGGANTGELFF.

J is TRBJ2-7 and V is TRBV20-1; without DNA, the TCRdb call of TRBD1 cannot be checked. Germline V gene sequence: CDR1 DFQATT, CDR2 SNEGSKA (reference sequence). The CDR3 is 12 amino acids. The CDR3 protein is CSAPGTGSEQYF.

The genes are TRBV19 and TRBJ2-3; TCRdb picks TRBD1, but there is no DNA to check that call. Germline assignment: CDR1 LNHDA and CDR2 SQIVND (reference sequence). The CDR3 sequence is 16 residues long. CDR3 amino acids: CASTTRGTGTPDTQYF. The full variable domain, rest sourced from reference TRBV19 and TRBJ2-3, is DGGITQSPKYLFRKEGQNVTLSCEQNLNHDAMYWYRQDPGQGLRLIYYSQIVNDFQKGDIAEGYSVSREKKESFPLTVTSAQKNPTAFYLCASTTRGTGTPDTQYFGPGTRLTVL.

The J gene is TRBJ2-5, the V gene TRBV20-1; TCRdb outputs TRBD2, but without DNA this stays unchecked. From germline, CDR1 is DFQATT and CDR2 SNEGSKA (reference sequence). This CDR3 spans 17 amino acids. The CDR3 sequence: CSAAASSSGLYQETQYF.

The chain has TRBV5-1 and TRBJ2-2. The germline CDR1 and CDR2 sequences are SGHRS and YFSETQ. This CDR3 spans 13 amino acids. The CDR3 region is CASSRYGTGELFF.

The chain couples TRBV6-1 to TRBJ2-1; TCRdb's D call of TRBD2 is untestable without DNA. The CDR3 spans 12 residues. Per the germline V gene, CDR1 is MNHNS and CDR2 is SASEGT. The chain's CDR3 is CANGLAGDEQFF.

The V gene is TRBV2, the J gene TRBJ2-1; TCRdb's D call, TRBD1, is unchecked because there is no DNA. Germline V gene lookup returns CDR1 SNHLY and CDR2 FYNNEI. The CDR3 is 16 residues long. The CDR3 spells CASSSSGTSSYNEQFF.

The chain carries TRBV29-1 and TRBJ2-1. The CDR3 runs to 14 residues. Per germline, CDR1 SQVTM and CDR2 ANQGSEA. The CDR3 protein is CSVGRQGPYNEQFF.

The rearrangement links TRBV2 to TRBJ1-1; the TCRdb D gene call, TRBD1, has no DNA to confirm it. This CDR3 comprises 16 residues. CDR1 SNHLY and CDR2 FYNNEI come from the germline V gene. CDR3 in amino acids: CASSNRGQGVFGEAFF. Variable domain in full (rest from reference TRBV2 and TRBJ1-1): EPEVTQTPSHQVTQMGQEVILRCVPISNHLYFYWYRQILGQKVEFLVSFYNNEISEKSEIFDDQFSVERPDGSNFTLKIRSTKLEDSAMYFCASSNRGQGVFGEAFFGQGTRLTVV.

The J gene is TRBJ2-2, the V gene TRBV20-1; the TCRdb D gene call, TRBD1, has no DNA to confirm it. Germline values: CDR1 DFQATT, CDR2 SNEGSKA (reference sequence). The CDR3 consists of 14 residues. CDR3 in amino acids: CSARPPGVAGELFF.

The chain has TRBV19 and TRBJ1-2. Germline assignment: CDR1 LNHDA and CDR2 SQIVND (reference sequence). The length of the CDR3 is 15 residues. The chain's CDR3 is CASSIKGGRNYGYTF.

The J gene is TRBJ2-3, the V gene TRBV29-1; the D call of TRBD1 rests on TCRdb alone, since no DNA is present to check it. Germline CDR1 is SQVTM and CDR2 is ANQGSEA. The CDR3 has 12 residues. CDR3 in amino acids: CSVSRQADTQYF.

The chain combines TRBV6-1 with TRBJ1-1; TCRdb's D gene call, TRBD1, goes unchecked for lack of DNA. The CDR3 runs 14 residues. Germline CDR1 MNHNS, CDR2 SASEGT. CDR3 sequence: CASSPPGAKTEAFF.